This is a list of T cell receptor beta chains from one sample in a study of cytomegalovirus exposure and HLA in healthy donors. This table comes from immunoSEQ multiplex PCR, and its TCRdb copy is limited to in-frame clones, with some not included. The sample holds 210,000 or so clones, 65% to 80% seen once. The sequenced sample consisted of PBMCs. The source of these receptors is a girl aged 2 to 10 in good health and CMV-seronegative. The CDR3 runs from the conserved cysteine through the conserved F or W.

TRBJ1-2 | 14 | TRBV6-5 | CASVPRDRGYGYTF
TRBJ2-2 | 16 | TRBV5-1 | CASSSLLRGYTGELFF
TRBJ1-5 | 14 | TRBV9 | CASSRGRGNQPQHF
TRBJ1-2 | 14 | TRBV9 | CASSDGQPVGGYTF
TRBJ2-1 | 13 | TRBV2 | CASVSSGISEQFF
TRBJ2-7 | 16 | TRBV2 | CASSPRTGTGVYEQYF
TRBJ2-1 | 14 | TRBV5-1 | CASSREGVHNEQFF
TRBJ2-1 | 15 | TRBV19 | CASSTGRESYNEQFF
TRBJ2-1 | 15 | TRBV9 | CASSVGLAGGYEQFF
TRBJ1-3 | 16 | TRBV5-4 | CASSLGGQDVGNTIYF